One T cell receptor beta chain is described in this entry. No antigen is known for it. Qualities for individual bases were not recorded, and no much larger clone is one base off. The data originate from a study of cytomegalovirus exposure and HLA in healthy donors (dated 2017 in TCRdb). Regarding the complete study: In an earlier analysis of under 750 of the donors, under 300 Gb of sequence data and about 110 million unique TCR beta sequences from approximately 180 million T cells were reported. Approximately 300 gigabases of sequencing data and roughly 80 million unique TCR sequences made up an early release that covered approximately 650 HLA-typed donors. Of the roughly 390 genotyped donors, over 80% were placed in the genetic ancestry cluster associated with self-reported Caucasian donors. The study aimed to test whether signatures of past pathogen exposure could be identified by cataloging public T cell receptors. The T cell repertoires of 700 or so subjects were profiled by immunosequencing and related to cytomegalovirus serostatus. Along with the approximately 650-subject first cohort, a separate validation cohort of over a hundred different subjects was used. High-throughput TCR immunosequencing, statistical association of individual TCRs with disease status, and machine learning were combined to predict cytomegalovirus infection status. A later analysis re-analyzed previously published TCR beta repertoires from 500 to 700 donors and added high-resolution HLA genotyping to study TCR occurrence patterns. The later analysis used no new phenotypic data to find candidate immune exposures, relying instead on TCR beta sequences and their occurrence across donors. In an earlier analysis of a few hundred of the donors, high-throughput TCR beta sequencing was used to judge whether each TCR beta V gene segment behaved as functional or pseudogenic. Donor age, sex, ethnicity and CMV serostatus were compiled together with the repertoire data. A later genetic analysis took genome-wide SNP genotypes for about 55% of the 666 donors and used that subset as a discovery cohort. Every discovery cohort repertoire had been produced on one sequencing platform. Class I and class II HLA loci were covered by the typing at four-digit resolution. The number of donors typed differed by locus, with about 620-630 for A, B, C, DRB1 and DQB1, 522 for DQA1, 606 for DPA1, and 400 to 490 for DPB1. Because of strong linkage in the cohort, five DR-DQ haplotypes were treated as single units for association and clustering. Across under 500 genotyped donors of the cohort, an average of roughly 200,000 unique TCR beta nucleotide sequences per donor were sequenced, and around 20% of those sequences were non-productive. The paper's findings and limits, for the study overall: The 87-base-pair reads could not distinguish some IMGT-functional V segments, including TRBV6-2 and TRBV6-3, so those segments were excluded. A further reported finding was that TCR beta sequences accurately predicted the HLA-A and HLA-B alleles for most subjects in the first cohort. In a later analysis, HLA-associated TCR beta chains were found to be more clonally expanded and to have lower generation probabilities than equally common non-associated chains. Broadly in line with IMGT annotations, most TCR beta V segments showed up in productive rearrangements about 90% or about 30% of the time in an earlier analysis of approximately 640 of the donors. Specific HLA alleles were associated with more than 15,000 TCR beta sequences at a false discovery rate of 0.05 in a later analysis. A later analysis found that most CMV-associated TCR beta chains appeared HLA-restricted, with HLA associations seemingly driven largely by CMV exposure. The authors suggested that the approach could potentially be generalized to other disease states and immunological phenotypes. In a later analysis, TCR association rates were found to vary across HLA loci, with the most associated TCRs seen for DRB1 alleles and the fewest for HLA-C alleles. The classifier was reported to diagnose cytomegalovirus status with high specificity and sensitivity in both the original cohort and the validation cohort. Linkage disequilibrium might explain the correlated functional status among segregating V segments, but an unknown experimental factor could not be ruled out. Several of the top co-occurrence clusters appeared to be linked to parvovirus B19, influenza, CMV and Epstein-Barr virus, according to a later analysis. Because counts were too low, about 18 rarely observed V segments, including chromosome 9 orphons, were excluded from the earlier analysis of some 590 of the donors. When HLA alleles, especially DR and DQ, strongly co-occurred, attributing TCR associations to individual alleles was difficult. A few of the identified cytomegalovirus-associated TCR beta chains were confirmed in vitro to be specific for cytomegalovirus antigens. Most TCR sequences were observed very rarely across donors, whereas some public TCRs were present in many individuals. Presence/absence analyses assumed roughly uniform sequencing depth across donors, an assumption that may not hold. A later genetic analysis reported fewer N-insertions in productive TCRs among donors in an Asian-associated ancestry cluster than the approximately 700-donor mean. Because some donors lacked HLA typing at each locus, the association tests relied only on the typed subset. The study listed approximately 150 TCR beta chains as associated with cytomegalovirus. This cohort had only TCR beta chains sequenced, and the lack of alpha or paired-chain data limited which features could be detected. In a later genetic analysis, a missense DCLRE1C variant was associated with V-gene and J-gene trimming of TCR beta chains, and the association was replicated in an independent cohort. A group of highly shared sequence variants was considered likely to be a technical artifact of the sequencing pipeline. CMV serostatus was the only immune exposure information available for the cohort.

The cohort was made up of about 610 healthy bone marrow donors. All cohort members were sampled while nominally healthy, although unrecorded immune exposures were likely present. The donor was CMV seropositive and belonged to the group of some 290 seropositive cohort members. Each donor provided a peripheral blood sample, and peripheral blood mononuclear cells were used for TCR beta sequencing. The Qiagen DNeasy Blood Extraction Kit was used to extract genomic DNA from the blood cell samples. Library preparation used the immunoSEQ multiplex PCR assay. For the multiplex PCR, a mixture combining 60 forward primers for TCR Vbeta segments and 13 reverse primers for TCR Jbeta segments was used. The CDR3 region of rearranged TCR beta genes was amplified from genomic DNA by a multiplex PCR assay. Amplified TCR beta libraries were sequenced as 87-base-pair reads on the Illumina HiSeq System. The paper's data handling went like this. In a later analysis, roughly 80 million unique TCR beta chains were counted across the roughly 610 repertoires, and roughly 11 million of these chains were shared by at least two donors. To remove PCR and sequencing errors, raw reads were error-corrected and collapsed into unique sequences using a nearest-neighbor algorithm that merged closely related sequences. CDR3 sequences were aligned to IMGT reference sequences to assign V, D and J gene segments. For a sequence to be retained, a match of at least six nucleotides was required to both a V gene segment and a J gene segment. A rearrangement was called productive if the CDR3 had no stop codons and remained in frame with V and J, and every other rearrangement was called non-productive. Following IMGT convention, CDR3 was defined as the stretch from the second conserved V-encoded cysteine to the conserved J-encoded phenylalanine. In an earlier analysis of 500 to 650 of the donors, sequences lacking an unambiguous match to a single V gene segment were excluded. An earlier analysis of roughly 590 of the donors called V segments functional above 56.7% productive rearrangements and segregating when the between-donor standard deviation exceeded 5%. To diagnose cytomegalovirus status from the catalog of TCR beta chain sequences, a statistical classification framework was built. V and J gene assignment, in a later analysis, came from comparing TCR nucleotide sequences with IMGT/GENE-DB human TR gene sequences. A later analysis assigned CDR3 sequences and most-parsimonious VDJ recombination scenarios with the TCRdist pipeline. In a later analysis, every TCR beta chain was defined by the combination of its CDR3 amino acid sequence and its V-gene family, and reads without a unique V-gene family were dropped. To address suspected cross-contamination and a sequencing artifact, a later analysis removed approximately 600 highly shared, low-generation-probability nucleotide sequences. In a later analysis, a clonal expansion index for each public chain was calculated from normalized within-repertoire ranks of inferred template counts. In a later analysis, generation probabilities were computed using a VDJ recombination model fitted to out-of-frame rearrangements, and the results were checked against IGoR. In a later analysis, hypergeometric tests were used to score TCR-TCR, TCR-HLA and TCR-CMV co-occurrence, with a repertoire-size bias correction applied to TCR pairs. To estimate false discovery rates, a later analysis permuted the HLA or CMV assignments 20 times. In a later analysis, co-occurring TCRs were grouped using DBSCAN, and TCRdist sequence similarity was added for clustering within HLA-allele-positive subsets. Repertoires with fewer than 30,000 or more than 120,000 public chains, plus five repertoires with anomalous nucleotide sharing, were excluded from co-occurrence clustering. TCRdb obtained this table from immuneACCESS and retained in-frame rearrangements with V and J assigned. These tables miss some clones; where compared with another copy, unresolved V genes account for less than half of the shortfall, and the remainder is unexplained. That table is the source of V, J and clone size, and D and trimming were worked out from the DNA. Here the sample has around 180,000 clones; about four fifths occur a single time. The ten top clones hold 4.5% to 7.5% of the sample.

CDR1 SGHRS and CDR2 YFSETQ are derived from the germline V gene. V drops 4 bases and J drops 6 bases, leaving 14 bases in between. The CDR3, cysteine through phenylalanine, is 13 amino acids long. The kept DNA is CDR3 alone, 39 bases in frame from the first base. The receptor comes from a woman in her 30s in good health and CMV-seropositive. Recombination connected TRBV5-1 to TRBJ2-7; the D region possibly corresponds to TRBD2 (5 bases align). The sample consisted of PBMCs. The DNA reads as follows: TGCGCCAGCAGCCAGGACTTGAGGCTCGAGCAGTACTTC. This is translated as CASSQDLRLEQYF. Beyond the CDR3, the reference TRBV5-1 and TRBJ2-7 genes provide the residues; the full variable domain reads: KAGVTQTPRYLIKTRGQQVTLSCSPISGHRSVSWYQQTPGQGLQFLFEYFSETQRNKGNFPGRFSGRQFSNSRSEMNVSTLELGDSALYLCASSQDLRLEQYFGPGTRLTVT.